This is a list of T cell receptor beta chains from one sample in a study of T-cell reconstitution after alpha-beta-depleted transplantation in children. TCRdb reprocessed the PCR reads via MiXCR and lists one record per CDR3 protein. There are about 980,000 distinct CDR3 sequences in the sample; 25% to 35% occur only once, and approximately 30% lies in the top ten. The sequences come from PBMCs, mostly from graft donor cells, collected 360 days after TCRalphabeta/CD19-depleted stem cell transplant. The receptor set was obtained from a boy under two years old who had a stem cell transplant for SCID, so the T cells may come from the graft donor. Each CDR3 is given with its conserved first and last residue. A D gene is named only where the DNA matches it firmly. Rows give clone size only sometimes, using once, few, many, or a class for an expanded clone.

J	size	D	V	CDR3	DNA
TRBJ1-1	.	.	TRBV4-2	CASSGGQFYTEAFF	TGTGCCAGCAGTGGGGGCCAGTTCTACACTGAAGCTTTCTTT
TRBJ1-1	.	.	TRBV6-2/TRBV6-3	CASSYSPGRGTEAFF	TGTGCCAGCAGTTACTCTCCAGGGCGAGGCACTGAAGCTTTCTTT
TRBJ2-2	.	TRBD2	TRBV6-5	CASSYSRLAGARGTGELFF	TGTGCCAGCAGTTACTCGAGACTAGCGGGGGCTCGAGGCACCGGGGAGCTGTTTTTT
TRBJ1-5	.	.	TRBV10-3	CATRRGNQPQHF	TGTGCCACCCGAAGGGGCAATCAGCCCCAGCATTTT
TRBJ2-7	few	TRBD1	TRBV5-1	CASSYAGTGVEQYF	TGCGCCAGCAGCTACGCCGGGACAGGGGTCGAGCAGTACTTC
TRBJ2-1	.	TRBD2	TRBV20-1	CSARLAGGTSYNEQFF	TGCAGTGCTAGACTAGCGGGGGGGACCTCCTACAATGAGCAGTTCTTC
TRBJ2-3	many	.	TRBV20-1	CSARRGASTDTQYF	TGCAGTGCTAGGAGGGGGGCCTCCACAGATACGCAGTATTTT
TRBJ2-7	many	.	TRBV28	CASSLSRFGVSTFEQYF	TGTGCCAGCAGTTTAAGTAGATTCGGGGTCTCCACCTTCGAGCAGTACTTC
TRBJ2-5	.	.	TRBV7-8	CASSHRGHTQYF	TGTGCCAGCAGCCATAGGGGTCACACCCAGTACTTC
TRBJ2-2	.	TRBD2	TRBV6-5	CASSFTLAGNTGELFF	TGTGCCAGCAGTTTCACACTAGCGGGGAACACCGGGGAGCTGTTTTTT
TRBJ2-7	.	.	TRBV4-2	CASSQEVMYEQYF	TGTGCCAGCAGCCAAGAAGTTATGTACGAGCAGTACTTC
TRBJ2-4	.	.	TRBV20-1	CSAKDRGIYTKNIQYF	TGCAGTGCTAAGGACCGCGGGATATATACCAAAAACATTCAGTACTTC
TRBJ2-1	.	.	TRBV29-1	CSVLVPRNEQFF	TGCAGCGTTCTCGTTCCTCGGAATGAGCAGTTCTTC
TRBJ1-1	.	.	TRBV4-3	CASSQVGANTEAFF	TGCGCCAGCAGCCAAGTAGGAGCGAACACTGAAGCTTTCTTT
TRBJ1-1	few	.	TRBV20-1	CSARGRTPTLRAFF	TGCAGTGCCAGAGGTCGGACACCCACCTTACGGGCTTTCTTT
TRBJ2-3	many	TRBD2	TRBV5-6	CASSLLSSGWSDTQYF	TGTGCCAGCAGCTTACTATCTAGCGGGTGGTCAGATACGCAGTATTTT
TRBJ2-2	once	TRBD1	TRBV12-3/TRBV12-4	CASSLIGQGNTGELFF	TGTGCCAGCAGTTTAATAGGACAGGGAAACACCGGGGAGCTGTTTTTT
TRBJ1-1	few	.	TRBV12-3/TRBV12-4	CASSTVQGLGTEAFF	TGTGCCAGCAGTACAGTCCAGGGTTTGGGCACTGAAGCTTTCTTT
TRBJ2-3	few	.	TRBV27	CASSQQGDTQYF	TGTGCCAGCAGCCAACAGGGCGATACGCAGTATTTT
TRBJ2-3	few	TRBD1	TRBV12-3/TRBV12-4	CASNLGGGQGETDTQYF	TGTGCCAGCAACCTGGGCGGGGGACAGGGGGAAACAGATACGCAGTATTTT
TRBJ2-7	.	TRBD1	TRBV20-1	CSATTGVEYEQYF	TGCAGTGCTACGACAGGGGTGGAGTACGAGCAGTACTTC
TRBJ2-1	.	TRBD1	TRBV12-3/TRBV12-4	CASTPPWTGVYNEQFF	TGTGCCAGCACCCCCCCCTGGACAGGGGTCTACAATGAGCAGTTCTTC
TRBJ2-3	few	.	TRBV5-1	CASSLMLGGDTQYF	TGCGCCAGCAGCTTGATGCTAGGAGGGGATACGCAGTATTTT
TRBJ2-3	.	.	TRBV3-1	CASSRGQGGRTDTQYF	TGTGCCAGCAGCCGAGGACAGGGAGGGAGAACAGATACGCAGTATTTT
TRBJ2-5	few	.	TRBV12-3/TRBV12-4	CASSNQGGAGTQYF	TGTGCCAGCAGCAATCAAGGGGGGGCGGGGACCCAGTACTTC
TRBJ2-2	.	.	TRBV28	CASRPGLSGELFF	TGTGCCAGCAGGCCGGGGTTGTCCGGGGAGCTGTTTTTT
TRBJ2-3	.	.	TRBV10-3	CATSPQNTDTQYF	TGTGCCACCTCCCCCCAGAACACAGATACGCAGTATTTT
TRBJ2-2	once	.	TRBV29-1	CSVAGIPNTGELFF	TGCAGCGTCGCCGGGATACCAAACACCGGGGAGCTGTTTTTT
TRBJ1-3	.	TRBD1	TRBV7-9	CASSLASEGQRENTIYF	TGTGCCAGCAGCTTAGCGTCCGAGGGACAGAGGGAAAACACCATATATTTT
TRBJ2-7	many	TRBD2	TRBV12-3/TRBV12-4	CASSPPGLRAYEQYF	TGTGCCAGCAGCCCCCCGGGACTAAGAGCCTACGAGCAGTACTTC
TRBJ2-5	few	.	TRBV20-1	CSATQTQYF	TGCAGTGCCACACAGACCCAGTACTTC
TRBJ1-2	once	.	TRBV4-3	CASSPNTGMGGYTF	TGCGCCAGCAGCCCGAACACAGGGATGGGAGGCTACACCTTC
TRBJ2-5	.	.	TRBV4-3	CASSQGGGLGETQYF	TGCGCCAGCAGCCAAGGGGGAGGATTGGGGGAGACCCAGTACTTC
TRBJ1-4	.	TRBD1	TRBV29-1	CSVGRDREKLFF	TGCAGCGTAGGCCGGGACAGAGAAAAACTGTTTTTT
TRBJ2-3	.	.	TRBV12-3/TRBV12-4	CASTSPRQDQTRTDTQYF	TGTGCCAGCACCTCACCCCGACAGGATCAGACCCGCACAGATACGCAGTATTTT
TRBJ2-7	few	.	TRBV5-1	CASTNSGAYEQYF	TGCGCCAGCACCAATTCGGGAGCCTACGAGCAGTACTTC
TRBJ2-5	.	.	TRBV7-2	CASTATSTLYVPETQYF	TGTGCCAGCACGGCAACTAGCACGCTATACGTGCCAGAGACCCAGTACTTC
TRBJ1-1	few	TRBD1	TRBV3-1	CASSLGRGGNTEAFF	TGTGCCAGCAGCCTCGGCAGGGGGGGAAACACTGAAGCTTTCTTT
TRBJ2-1	.	TRBD2	TRBV7-6	CASSPAGGPYNEQFF	TGTGCCAGCAGTCCCGCGGGGGGGCCCTACAATGAGCAGTTCTTC